This T cell receptor (beta chain) appears in the sequencing data of a study of cytomegalovirus exposure and HLA in healthy donors. For the study at large: When 398 donors were genotyped, 80% to 90% of them were found to fall in the Caucasian-associated ancestry cluster. Notes on the study in general: Some V segments could not be told apart, so they were left out, TRBV6-2 and TRBV6-3 among them. Earlier analysis found most TCR beta V segments productive about 87% or about 30% of the time. TCR beta sequences numbering roughly 18,000 were associated with HLA alleles at 0.05 false discovery rate in a later analysis.

In regard to this clone: Its antigen is undetermined.

The CDR3 is 16 amino acids. Germline assignment: CDR1 SQVTM and CDR2 ANQGSEA. V lost 6 bases to trimming and J lost 7 bases; unmatched junction nucleotides: 20. 13 Jbeta primers and 60 Vbeta primers were used for the PCR. Libraries were prepared by immunoSEQ multiplex PCR; TCRdb keeps only in-frame clonotypes and omits some of them. The sample contains about 52,000 clones, approximately 72% of which appear only once. The source is a woman aged 45 to 65 in good health and CMV-seronegative. The V call is TRBV29-1, the J call TRBJ2-5, with 7 positions matching TRBD2. The sequencing sample was made of PBMCs. CDR3 DNA sequence: TGCAGCGTCCCGGGGGGTCTGGGTGGGCCCGCCCGGACCCAGTACTTC. It is translated as CSVPGGLGGPARTQYF.